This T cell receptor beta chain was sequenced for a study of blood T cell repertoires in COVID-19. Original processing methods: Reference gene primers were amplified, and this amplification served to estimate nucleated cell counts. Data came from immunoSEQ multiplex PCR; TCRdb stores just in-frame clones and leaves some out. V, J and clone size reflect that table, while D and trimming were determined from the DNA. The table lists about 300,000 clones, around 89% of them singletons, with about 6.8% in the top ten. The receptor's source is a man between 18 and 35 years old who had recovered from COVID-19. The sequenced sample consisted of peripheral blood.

For the CDR3, the DNA is TGCGCCAGCAGCCAACCCCGGGACAGGGGCGGACGTGAAAAACTGTTTTTT. Its protein product is CASSQPRDRGGREKLFF. The chain has TRBV4-1 and TRBJ1-4, with 10 bases lining up with TRBD1. Trimming took 2 bases from V and 7 from J; bases not matched to a gene: 10. The CDR3 loop spans 17 amino acids. The germline V gene has CDR1 MGHRA and CDR2 YSYEKL.